This section outlines one T cell receptor beta chain sequence together with its context. These data come from a study of technical replicates of blood from several donors. The data were produced by immunoSEQ multiplex PCR, yet TCRdb's version contains in-frame clones alone and is incomplete. The sample records tens of thousands of clones, roughly 98% being singletons. Looked up from germline, CDR1 is LNHNV and CDR2 is YYDKDF (reference sequence). There are 14 residues in the CDR3. V shed 4 bases and J shed 2 bases, with 11 bases lying between them. The clonotype was recovered from a human donor in good health. Sequenced sample: T cells isolated from PBMCs. This sequence joins TRBV15 and TRBJ1-2; D might be TRBD1 (6 bases). The DNA for the CDR3 is TGTGCCACCAGCAAAAGACAGGCAAACTATGGCTACACCTTC. Its protein is CATSKRQANYGYTF. The complete variable domain, with remaining parts taken from reference TRBV15 and TRBJ1-2, reads DAMVIQNPRYQVTQFGKPVTLSCSQTLNHNVMYWYQQKSSQAPKLLFHYYDKDFNNEADTPDNFQSRRPNTSFCFLDIRSPGLGDTAMYLCATSKRQANYGYTFGSGTRLTVV.